The following is a TCR beta chain sequence with its context. Its antigen is currently unknown. Researchers amplified the TCR beta CDR3 regions from RNA transcripts. In the first-round RT-PCR of the TCR CDR3, the HTBI primer set was used. TCRdb re-derived calls from the multiplex PCR reads in MiXCR, one entry per CDR3 protein. Of 200,000 or so distinct CDR3 sequences listed, less than 20% are singletons. The data were taken from a study of T cells in Graves' hyperthyroidism and ophthalmopathy. Study-wide results and caveats: Blood also showed most of the thyroid clonotypes that were expanded above 0.001.

The PBMCs were taken from about 9.7 ml of fresh peripheral blood. CDR1 and CDR2 (germline): SGHDT, YYEEEE. There are 15 residues in the CDR3. With 1 base removed from V and 3 bases from J, the gap between germline ends came to 10 bases. The sample was blood. The chain carries TRBV5-6 and TRBJ1-4; the D gene is possibly TRBD1 (5 bases). The clonotype comes from a woman aged 50 to 65 with Graves' hyperthyroidism. The DNA for the CDR3 is TGTGCCAGCAGCTTGCCAGGGAATTCTAATGAAAAACTGTTTTTT. It encodes CASSLPGNSNEKLFF.